The sequence of this T cell receptor (beta chain) was determined in a study of blood T cell repertoires in COVID-19. Study details: Samples came from the United States, Italy and Spain, spanning acute and convalescent COVID-19. Sample material is recorded as cDNA or gDNA derived from T cells, B-cell-depleted T cells, or PBMCs.

Original handling: Amplified reference gene primers provided the basis for estimating nucleated cell counts. Data came from immunoSEQ multiplex PCR; TCRdb stores just in-frame clones and leaves some out. That table gives V, J and clone size, and the DNA gave D and trimming. The sample yields around 43,000 clones, approximately 80% seen once. This clone was observed a single time. The junction had 5 bases not matched to a gene; V was cut back by 7 bases and J by 1 base. This CDR3 has 14 residues. The germline V gene has CDR1 MNHEY and CDR2 SVGAGI. J is TRBJ2-3 and V is TRBV6-5; 7 bases align to TRBD1. Sequencing input: peripheral blood. The receptor was derived from a man aged 65 to 85 with acute or convalescent COVID-19. The DNA of the CDR3 is TGTGCCAGCATCCCGGGACAGCGCACAGATACGCAGTATTTT. It yields the protein CASIPGQRTDTQYF.